This T cell receptor beta chain was recovered during a study of shared clonotypes between healthy human individuals. Study details: Each donor contributed plates that comprised three CD4 naive, three CD4 memory, two CD8 naive and one CD8 memory. General study findings and limits: Donor clonotype sharing was expected to depend on sequencing depth.

The method was immunoSEQ multiplex PCR; TCRdb's version includes in-frame clones alone and lacks a portion of them. The table lists over a million clones, 75% to 85% of them singletons. Every donor, a Caucasian adult, lived in Nashville, Tennessee. The CDR3 runs to 10 residues. Looked up from germline, CDR1 is SNHLY and CDR2 is FYNNEI. V was trimmed by 1 base and J by 11 bases, leaving 5 bases between them. This clone was seen only a few times. Its antigen remains unknown. This TCR came from a man aged 18 to 29 in good health. Some clones in this sample may be carry-over from other donors' samples. V and J are TRBV2 and TRBJ1-1; D is undetermined. The specimen sequenced was memory CD4+ T cells from PBMCs. Sample subset: CD45RA-negative fraction. The CDR3 DNA reads as TGTGCCAGCAGTGAAGTGAGGGCTTTCTTT. This encodes CASSEVRAFF.